A single sample is the source of the 28 T cell receptor beta chains below, sequenced in a study of control samples from healthy donors and cancer patients (dated by TCRdb to about 2020). Library prep was done by the immunoSEQ multiplex PCR assay. The source is immuneACCESS, and TCRdb retained only in-frame sequences with V and J called. Part of the clones is not carried over; for the studies checked, unresolved V genes explain less than half of this, and the remainder is unexplained. For this sample the table gives 40,000 to 50,000 clones, of which roughly 92% were detected only once. The top ten clones comprise around 24% of the sample. The sequenced material came from PBMCs. These receptors all stem from a woman aged 50 to 65 with head and neck cancer.

The chain uses TRBV2 and TRBJ2-1, with D maybe TRBD1 (5 bases). CDR3 length equals 17 residues. The germline CDR1 and CDR2 sequences are SNHLY and FYNNEI. Trimming pared 2 bases from V and 0 bases from J, leaving 14 bases between. Written as DNA, the CDR3 is TGTGCCAGCAGTGAACGTCTGGGGCCGAGCTCCTACAATGAGCAGTTCTTC. Translated, it gives CASSERLGPSSYNEQFF.

The J gene is TRBJ1-6, the V gene TRBV28, with D possibly TRBD1 on 5 matching bases. Germline-derived CDR1 and CDR2 are MDHEN and SYDVKM. The length of the CDR3 is 15 residues. The V and J ends lost 3 bases and 7 bases respectively, with 13 bases between them. Here the CDR3 reads CASSLTVPRNSPLHF. Here the CDR3 DNA reads TGTGCCAGCAGTTTGACAGTTCCACGGAATTCACCCCTCCACTTT. The whole variable domain, remainder taken from reference TRBV28 and TRBJ1-6, is DVKVTQSSRYLVKRTGEKVFLECVQDMDHENMFWYRQDPGLGLRLIYFSYDVKMKEKGDIPEGYSVSREKKERFSLILESASTNQTSMYLCASSLTVPRNSPLHFGNGTRLTVT.

The J gene is TRBJ1-2, the V gene TRBV3-1 (or the pseudogene TRBV3-2); 9 bases fit TRBD1. From germline, CDR1 is LGHDT and CDR2 YNNKEL (reference sequence). The CDR3 length is 12 residues. Trimming at V came to 4 bases and at J to 10 bases, leaving 4 bases not matched to a gene. DNA for the CDR3: TGTGCCAGCAGCCTCCGGGACAGGGACTACACCTTC. Amino acid sequence: CASSLRDRDYTF.

The J gene is TRBJ2-7, the V gene TRBV6-6, with D possibly matching TRBD1 (6 bases). Trimming cost V 5 bases and J 3 bases, with 14 bases left between them. This CDR3 comprises 14 residues. Germline values: CDR1 MNHNY, CDR2 SVGAGI (reference sequence). The CDR3 DNA is TGTGCCAGCAGTCACAGGGCTTTAAGCTACGAGCAGTACTTC. The encoded protein is CASSHRALSYEQYF.

The chain carries TRBV10-3 and TRBJ2-5; the D gene is possibly TRBD2 (7 bases). Germline-derived CDR1 and CDR2 are ENHRY and SYGVKD. CDR3 length: 14 residues. The V end was cut by 4 bases, the J end by 3 bases, with 12 bases between. The CDR3 spells CAISGGGRKETQYF. CDR3 bases: TGTGCCATCAGTGGGGGGGGCAGGAAAGAGACCCAGTACTTC.

V and J are TRBV2 and TRBJ2-6, with no clear D. The CDR3 consists of 15 residues. Between the trimmed V and J ends, which lost 3 bases and 0 bases, there was a span of 6 bases. Germline CDR1 reads SNHLY; CDR2 reads FYNNEI. CDR3: CASSEGRSGANVLTF. DNA of the CDR3: TGTGCCAGCAGTGAGGGCCGCTCTGGGGCCAACGTCCTGACTTTC.

The gene calls are TRBV5-1 and TRBJ2-6; D is ambiguous. This CDR3 has 15 amino acids. V was shortened by 2 bases and J by 2 bases, with 8 bases between the two germline ends. Germline values: CDR1 SGHRS, CDR2 YFSETQ. The CDR3 sequence is CASSFSGTGANVLTF. CDR3 nucleotides: TGCGCCAGCAGCTTCAGTGGGACTGGGGCCAACGTCCTGACTTTC.

V usage is TRBV29-1 and J usage is TRBJ1-1; no clear D. The germline CDR1 and CDR2 sequences are SQVTM and ANQGSEA. This CDR3 region has 12 residues. V lost 5 bases to trimming and J lost 10 bases, with 17 bases between them. The chain's CDR3 is CSVRRDSGTAFF. The CDR3 nucleotides are TGCAGCGTTCGCCGGGATTCAGGTACAGCTTTCTTT.

The chain is built from TRBV4-1 and TRBJ1-6; no clear D. In germline, CDR1 is MGHRA, CDR2 YSYEKL. The CDR3 is made up of 13 amino acids. The V end was cut by 4 bases, the J end by 5 bases, with 6 bases between. CDR3 loop: CASSPGDNSPLHF. The CDR3 nucleotides are TGCGCCAGCAGCCCCGGGGATAATTCACCCCTCCACTTT.

V and J are TRBV7-6 and TRBJ2-7; no reliable D call. This CDR3 spans 13 amino acids. Trimming removed 1 base at V and 1 base at J, with 5 bases between. Germline CDR1 reads SGHVS; CDR2 reads FNYEAQ. DNA of the CDR3: TGTGCCAGCAGCTTAGAACTATCCTACGAGCAGTACTTC. It specifies CASSLELSYEQYF.

V is TRBV28 and J is TRBJ2-3; possible D gene TRBD2, 6 bases. Germline CDR1 and CDR2: MDHEN and SYDVKM. With 3 bases removed from V and 8 bases from J, the gap between germline ends came to 18 bases. CDR3 length equals 15 residues. Written as DNA, the CDR3 is TGTGCCAGCAGTTTTCAGGGAGGAGGGGCTGGTACGCAGTATTTT. This sequence encodes CASSFQGGGAGTQYF.

The rearrangement uses TRBV30 and TRBJ2-1; 8 bases line up with TRBD2. Trimming at V came to 0 bases and at J to 5 bases, leaving 3 bases not matched to a gene. This CDR3 contains 14 residues. Germline lookup yields CDR1 GTSNPN and CDR2 SVGIG (reference sequence). The CDR3 DNA follows: TGTGCCTGGAGTGTTCCGGGAGGGGACAATGAGCAGTTCTTC. It is translated as CAWSVPGGDNEQFF.

The chain uses TRBV19 and TRBJ2-6; 8 positions agree with TRBD1. CDR3 length: 17 amino acids. Germline trimming cut 6 bases from V and 0 bases from J; bases unmatched to any gene: 7. The germline CDR1 and CDR2 sequences are LNHDA and SQIVND (reference sequence). This CDR3 reads CASSTRTGLSGANVLTF. In DNA, the CDR3 is TGTGCCAGTAGCACCCGGACAGGGCTCTCTGGGGCCAACGTCCTGACTTTC.

The CDR3 bases are TGTGCCAGCAGCCGGCCCGAGGGGATCAATGAGCAGTTCTTC. Encoded protein: CASSRPEGINEQFF. The chain couples TRBV5-4 to TRBJ2-1; tentatively, D is TRBD1 or TRBD2 (5 bases each). Deletions cut 4 bases from V and 6 bases from J, with 14 bases between. The CDR3 has 14 amino acids. The germline V gene has CDR1 SGHNT and CDR2 YYREEE (reference sequence).

This chain joins TRBV18 and TRBJ1-6; 7 bases are a match to TRBD1. Trimming at V came to 4 bases and at J to 4 bases, leaving 4 bases not matched to a gene. The CDR3 has 15 residues. Germline V gene sequence: CDR1 KGHSH, CDR2 LQKENI. The CDR3 reads CASSQQGNYNSPLHF. The CDR3 DNA sequence: TGTGCCAGCTCACAACAGGGGAATTATAATTCACCCCTCCACTTT.

The chain employs TRBV29-1 and TRBJ2-7; possibly TRBD1 for D (5 bases). V shed 4 bases and J shed 4 bases, with 11 bases lying between them. CDR1 SQVTM and CDR2 ANQGSEA come from the germline V gene. The CDR3 is 12 amino acids. In DNA, the CDR3 is TGCAGCGTTGCGGCAGGGAAGTACGAGCAGTACTTC. This encodes CSVAAGKYEQYF.

This clone occurred once. This rearrangement joins TRBV30 to TRBJ2-2, with D unresolved. V was trimmed by 0 bases and J by 1 base, leaving 6 bases between them. The CDR3 spans 14 residues. The V gene's germline CDR1 is GTSNPN and CDR2 SVGIG (reference sequence). Written as DNA, the CDR3 is TGTGCCTGGAGTGTACGAGTGAACACCGGGGAGCTGTTTTTT. Encoded protein: CAWSVRVNTGELFF.

The rearrangement joins TRBV18 to TRBJ1-1; 8 bases line up with TRBD1. With 5 bases clipped from V and 12 bases from J, the junction kept 17 bases outside the gene matches. The CDR3 is 15 amino acids. CDR1 is KGHSH and CDR2 is LQKENI in the germline V gene. CDR3 residues: CASSSLATGAERTFF. CDR3 coding DNA: TGTGCCAGCTCATCCTTAGCGACAGGGGCCGAAAGGACTTTCTTT.

CDR3 nucleotides: TGTGCCAGCAGCTCCACGGACAGGGGGGGCGGGGAGCTGTTTTTT. Protein: CASSSTDRGGGELFF. This chain uses TRBV13 with TRBJ2-2, with 10 bases lining up with TRBD1. V shed 4 bases and J 7 bases; nucleotides not matched to a gene: 6. The CDR3 contains 15 residues. Germline CDR1 and CDR2: PRHDT and FYEKMQ (reference sequence). Full variable domain (remainder filled in from reference TRBV13 and TRBJ2-2): AAGVIQSPRHLIKEKRETATLKCYPIPRHDTVYWYQQGPGQDPQFLISFYEKMQSDKGSIPDRFSAQQFSDYHSELNMSSLELGDSALYFCASSSTDRGGGELFFGEGSRLTVL.

The chain combines TRBV28 with TRBJ1-4; maybe TRBD1 (6 bases). Trimming stripped 3 bases from V and 8 bases from J, with 13 bases between. Germline V CDR1 and CDR2: MDHEN, SYDVKM. The CDR3 extends over 14 amino acids. The CDR3 spells CASSLRGAGEKLFF. The CDR3 DNA follows: TGTGCCAGCAGTTTGAGGGGGGCCGGCGAAAAACTGTTTTTT.

The V call is TRBV2, the J call TRBJ2-7; D call uncertain. V lost 6 bases, J lost 6 bases, and 15 bases lay in between. This CDR3 is 13 amino acids long. The V gene's germline CDR1 is SNHLY and CDR2 FYNNEI. The DNA for the CDR3 is TGTGCCAGCAGGCGAGCGAGAGGTGGCGAGCAGTACTTC. Residues: CASRRARGGEQYF.

This chain links TRBV10-3 with TRBJ2-7; no clear D gene. Germline CDR1 ENHRY, CDR2 SYGVKD. CDR3 length: 11 amino acids. The V gene lost 6 bases and the J gene lost 1 base, with 4 bases spanning the gap. The CDR3 is CAISHSYEQYF. The DNA of the CDR3 is TGTGCCATCAGCCATTCCTACGAGCAGTACTTC.

V gene TRBV20-1 combines with J gene TRBJ1-2, with D hard to call. CDR1 is DFQATT and CDR2 is SNEGSKA in the germline V gene (reference sequence). V was clipped by 1 base and J by 0 bases, with 0 bases between them. There are 11 residues in the CDR3. For the CDR3, the DNA is TGCAGTGCTAGAGCTAACTATGGCTACACCTTC. Translation: CSARANYGYTF.

This chain links TRBV9 with TRBJ2-7; 11 bases align to TRBD1. Per germline, CDR1 SGDLS and CDR2 YYNGEE. Germline trimming cut 2 bases from V and 2 bases from J; bases unmatched to any gene: 3. This CDR3 spans 15 amino acids. The CDR3 DNA is TGTGCCAGCAGCGTGGGGGGACAGGGGGCCTACGAGCAGTACTTC. It yields the protein CASSVGGQGAYEQYF.

The V call is TRBV5-6, the J call TRBJ2-7, with D tentatively TRBD1 or TRBD2 (7 bases each). Germline assignment: CDR1 SGHDT and CDR2 YYEEEE. The CDR3 is 18 amino acids. Deletions cut 5 bases from V and 0 bases from J, with 24 bases between. The CDR3 sequence is CASREAGQRYWGSYEQYF. The CDR3 DNA reads TGTGCCAGCAGAGAAGCGGGACAGCGATACTGGGGCTCCTACGAGCAGTACTTC.

The chain couples TRBV27 to TRBJ2-7, with 13 bases that match TRBD2. V shed 2 bases, J shed 6 bases, and the junction held 1 base outside the gene matches. The CDR3 covers 14 residues. The germline gives CDR1 MNHEY, CDR2 SMNVEV (reference sequence). CDR3 loop: CASSLTSGRGEQYF. In DNA, the CDR3 is TGTGCCAGCAGTTTAACTAGCGGGAGGGGCGAGCAGTACTTC.

This sequence joins TRBV12-3 or TRBV12-4 and TRBJ2-2; D ambiguous. This CDR3 contains 13 residues. Trimming took 2 bases from V and 5 from J, leaving 6 bases between them. The CDR3, as DNA: TGTGCCAGCAGTTTACAGAATACCGGGGAGCTGTTTTTT. Translating it yields CASSLQNTGELFF.

The chain's CDR3 is CASSLGRGSNQPQHF. The CDR3 DNA reads as TGTGCCAGTAGTCTGGGCAGGGGAAGCAATCAGCCCCAGCATTTT. The V call is TRBV19, the J call TRBJ1-5, with D possibly matching TRBD1 (6 bases). The CDR3 is made up of 15 amino acids. Looked up from germline, CDR1 is LNHDA and CDR2 is SQIVND (reference sequence). Trimming removed 5 bases from V and 1 base from J, with 12 bases in between. The complete variable domain, with remaining parts taken from reference TRBV19 and TRBJ1-5, reads DGGITQSPKYLFRKEGQNVTLSCEQNLNHDAMYWYRQDPGQGLRLIYYSQIVNDFQKGDIAEGYSVSREKKESFPLTVTSAQKNPTAFYLCASSLGRGSNQPQHFGDGTRLSIL.